A selection of T cell receptor beta chains follows, all from one sample in a study of T-cell reconstitution after alpha-beta-depleted transplantation in children. TCRdb fed the PCR reads into MiXCR, producing one record per CDR3 protein. This sample carries hundreds of thousands of distinct CDR3 sequences, over 10% of them seen once, and the ten largest clones take approximately 2.1%. The sequencing here drew on PBMCs, mostly from graft donor cells, taken 360 days after TCRalphabeta/CD19-depleted stem cell transplant. The receptors derive from a male patient under 18 who had a stem cell transplant for acute myeloid leukemia, so the T cells may come from the graft donor. Both conserved end residues are part of each CDR3. Each record gives: clone size, J gene, D gene, V gene, CDR3 protein, CDR3 DNA. A D gene is named only where the DNA matches it firmly. Clone size is shown for a subset of rows, as once, few, many or a class of expanded clone.

size: many
J: TRBJ2-7
D: NA
V: TRBV12-3/TRBV12-4
CDR3: CASSWGVYEQYF
DNA: TGTGCCAGCAGTTGGGGGGTTTACGAGCAGTACTTC

size: many
J: TRBJ2-1
D: NA
V: TRBV20-1
CDR3: CSARGGLSSYNEQFF
DNA: TGCAGTGCTAGGGGCGGGCTGAGCTCCTACAATGAGCAGTTCTTC

size: many
J: TRBJ2-7
D: TRBD1
V: TRBV6-1
CDR3: CASNRDSQSEQYF
DNA: TGTGCCAGCAACCGGGACAGCCAGTCCGAGCAGTACTTC

size: many
J: TRBJ2-1
D: NA
V: TRBV7-6
CDR3: CASSLKTGTYYNEQFF
DNA: TGTGCCAGCAGCTTAAAAACCGGGACATACTACAATGAGCAGTTCTTC

size: NA
J: TRBJ1-5
D: NA
V: TRBV29-1
CDR3: CSVVGVQPQHF
DNA: TGCAGCGTTGTAGGAGTACAGCCCCAGCATTTT

size: NA
J: TRBJ2-1
D: TRBD1
V: TRBV15
CDR3: CTTSREDRIYNEQFF
DNA: TGTACCACCAGCAGAGAGGACAGGATATACAATGAGCAGTTCTTC

size: few
J: TRBJ1-1
D: NA
V: TRBV7-8
CDR3: CASSLLLELNTEAFF
DNA: TGTGCCAGCAGCCTCCTGCTGGAACTGAACACTGAAGCTTTCTTT

size: few
J: TRBJ2-1
D: TRBD2
V: TRBV6-2/TRBV6-3
CDR3: CASSYPLGLAGGPWNEQFF
DNA: TGTGCCAGCAGTTATCCATTGGGACTAGCGGGAGGGCCGTGGAATGAGCAGTTCTTC

size: few
J: TRBJ2-1
D: TRBD2
V: TRBV19
CDR3: CASSSRLANIYNEQFF
DNA: TGTGCCAGTAGTTCCAGACTAGCCAACATCTACAATGAGCAGTTCTTC

size: few
J: TRBJ1-6
D: NA
V: TRBV7-3
CDR3: CASSLLSGTNSPLHF
DNA: TGTGCCAGCAGCCTCCTCAGCGGGACGAATTCACCCCTCCACTTT

size: NA
J: TRBJ2-7
D: TRBD2
V: TRBV20-1
CDR3: CSASFQGSLAGLYEQYF
DNA: TGCAGTGCTAGTTTCCAGGGGAGCCTAGCGGGACTTTACGAGCAGTACTTC

size: many
J: TRBJ2-5
D: NA
V: TRBV28
CDR3: CASSLAGAGETQYF
DNA: TGTGCCAGCAGTTTGGCAGGGGCGGGGGAGACCCAGTACTTC

size: NA
J: TRBJ2-5
D: TRBD2
V: TRBV5-1
CDR3: CASSPWTSGSGETQYF
DNA: TGCGCCAGCAGCCCCTGGACTAGCGGGAGCGGGGAGACCCAGTACTTC

size: few
J: TRBJ2-2
D: TRBD2
V: TRBV6-2/TRBV6-3
CDR3: CASTQKLAGVVNTGELFF
DNA: TGTGCCAGCACTCAGAAGCTAGCGGGAGTTGTGAACACCGGGGAGCTGTTTTTT

size: many
J: TRBJ2-5
D: NA
V: TRBV29-1
CDR3: CSVFMGLETQYF
DNA: TGCAGCGTTTTCATGGGGTTGGAGACCCAGTACTTC

size: few
J: TRBJ2-7
D: NA
V: TRBV2
CDR3: CASLTGLTYEQYF
DNA: TGTGCCAGTCTCACAGGGCTAACCTACGAGCAGTACTTC

size: medium-sized
J: TRBJ2-3
D: TRBD2
V: TRBV4-2
CDR3: CASSQVGEGPDTQYF
DNA: TGTGCCAGCAGCCAAGTGGGGGAGGGCCCAGATACGCAGTATTTT

size: few
J: TRBJ2-1
D: NA
V: TRBV11-2
CDR3: CASSFYREDGEQFF
DNA: TGTGCCAGCAGCTTTTACAGGGAGGATGGTGAGCAGTTCTTC

size: many
J: TRBJ2-5
D: NA
V: TRBV27
CDR3: CASSYLGPRETQYF
DNA: TGTGCCAGCAGTTATTTGGGACCACGGGAGACCCAGTACTTC

size: few
J: TRBJ1-1
D: NA
V: TRBV7-6
CDR3: CASSLGRGDNTEAFF
DNA: TGTGCCAGCAGCTTAGGTCGGGGGGACAACACTGAAGCTTTCTTT

size: few
J: TRBJ2-7
D: TRBD2
V: TRBV29-1
CDR3: CSVAASGSGEQYF
DNA: TGCAGCGTTGCGGCTAGCGGGAGTGGCGAGCAGTACTTC

size: many
J: TRBJ2-7
D: NA
V: TRBV20-1
CDR3: CSAYPTTSYEQYF
DNA: TGCAGTGCTTACCCCACCACTAGCTACGAGCAGTACTTC

size: many
J: TRBJ2-3
D: NA
V: TRBV20-1
CDR3: CSARDFPFGGDPDTQYF
DNA: TGCAGTGCTAGAGATTTCCCCTTTGGGGGAGATCCAGATACGCAGTATTTT

size: many
J: TRBJ2-1
D: TRBD2
V: TRBV11-3
CDR3: CASSSVAGVGNEQFF
DNA: TGTGCCAGCAGCTCGGTAGCGGGAGTTGGGAATGAGCAGTTCTTC

size: NA
J: TRBJ2-1
D: NA
V: TRBV5-4
CDR3: CASSLGVGRQGNRPWGEQFF
DNA: TGTGCCAGCAGCTTGGGGGTCGGAAGGCAGGGCAACCGACCTTGGGGTGAGCAGTTCTTC

size: NA
J: TRBJ1-3
D: NA
V: TRBV6-1
CDR3: CASMARSLDGNTIYF
DNA: TGTGCCAGCATGGCAAGGTCACTAGACGGAAACACCATATATTTT

size: few
J: TRBJ2-1
D: TRBD2
V: TRBV19
CDR3: CASSIGAGAGQFF
DNA: TGTGCCAGTAGTATAGGGGCGGGAGCGGGGCAGTTCTTC

size: NA
J: TRBJ2-7
D: NA
V: TRBV20-1
CDR3: CSAPRQGSYEQYF
DNA: TGCAGTGCTCCCCGCCAGGGGTCCTACGAGCAGTACTTC

size: few
J: TRBJ2-1
D: TRBD2
V: TRBV28
CDR3: CASSYPKREGRRREQFF
DNA: TGTGCCAGCAGTTATCCAAAGCGGGAGGGCCGGAGACGTGAGCAGTTCTTC

size: few
J: TRBJ1-1
D: TRBD1
V: TRBV3-1
CDR3: CASSQQRTGGNTEAFF
DNA: TGTGCCAGCAGCCAGCAGCGGACAGGGGGGAACACTGAAGCTTTCTTT

size: many
J: TRBJ2-2
D: NA
V: TRBV15
CDR3: CATSRDMGGHAGELFF
DNA: TGTGCCACCAGCAGAGATATGGGGGGGCACGCCGGGGAGCTGTTTTTT

size: NA
J: TRBJ2-7
D: NA
V: TRBV20-1
CDR3: CSASLAQYEQYF
DNA: TGCAGTGCTAGTTTGGCTCAATACGAGCAGTACTTC

size: NA
J: TRBJ2-1
D: NA
V: TRBV7-9
CDR3: CASSLARGTLSYNEQFF
DNA: TGTGCCAGCAGCTTAGCGCGAGGGACACTCTCCTACAATGAGCAGTTCTTC

size: NA
J: TRBJ2-7
D: TRBD2
V: TRBV20-1
CDR3: CSAPLAGDEQYF
DNA: TGCAGTGCGCCTTTGGCGGGAGACGAGCAGTACTTC

size: NA
J: TRBJ2-7
D: NA
V: TRBV14
CDR3: CASSQVGAGQPTYEQYF
DNA: TGTGCCAGCAGCCAAGTAGGTGCGGGACAACCTACCTACGAGCAGTACTTC

size: few
J: TRBJ2-3
D: NA
V: TRBV7-3
CDR3: CASSDGTRPSTDTQYF
DNA: TGTGCCAGCAGCGACGGTACTAGGCCCAGCACAGATACGCAGTATTTT

size: NA
J: TRBJ2-7
D: TRBD2
V: TRBV11-2
CDR3: CASSPLAGTSGSSYEQYF
DNA: TGTGCCAGCAGCCCGCTAGCGGGGACTAGCGGGAGCTCCTACGAGCAGTACTTC

size: NA
J: TRBJ1-6
D: NA
V: TRBV9
CDR3: CASSVRQFSSPLHF
DNA: TGTGCCAGCAGCGTTCGACAGTTTAGTTCACCCCTCCACTTT

size: few
J: TRBJ2-3
D: NA
V: TRBV28
CDR3: CASSFPQGGVGTDTQYF
DNA: TGTGCCAGCAGTTTCCCCCAGGGGGGAGTTGGCACAGATACGCAGTATTTT

size: NA
J: TRBJ2-7
D: NA
V: TRBV7-6
CDR3: CASSLKGLAGMFHEQYF
DNA: TGTGCCAGCAGCTTAAAGGGACTCGCCGGGATGTTCCACGAGCAGTACTTC

size: NA
J: TRBJ2-1
D: TRBD2
V: TRBV12-3/TRBV12-4
CDR3: CASITRLAEGNEQFF
DNA: TGTGCCAGCATTACTCGACTAGCGGAGGGTAATGAGCAGTTCTTC